This entry lists 14 T cell receptor beta chains sequenced from one sample in a study of OX40 agonist ivuxolimab in advanced cancers. Clones were read by immunoSEQ multiplex PCR, and TCRdb kept only the in-frame ones, dropping some. The sample yields around 130,000 clones, 90% to 95% seen once. Sequenced here: CD4+ or CD8+ T cells sorted from blood, sampled in a trial of the OX40 agonist ivuxolimab. The receptors derive from an adult with an advanced solid tumor such as melanoma, head and neck, liver or kidney cancer.

The J gene is TRBJ2-1, the V gene TRBV6-6; 9 bases agree with TRBD2. The CDR3 is made up of 14 amino acids. Germline assignment: CDR1 MNHNY and CDR2 SVGAGI (reference sequence). The ends lost 7 bases at V and 6 bases at J; junction bases unmatched: 7. CDR3 in DNA: TGTGCCAGCATGCTACCGGGACTAGCCAATGAGCAGTTCTTC. It codes for CASMLPGLANEQFF.

The rearrangement links TRBV6-5 to TRBJ2-1, with TRBD1 matching 10 bases. CDR3 length equals 13 residues. The germline gives CDR1 MNHEY, CDR2 SVGAGI. J lost 6 bases, V lost 6 bases, and 2 bases had no gene match. CDR3: CASSGDRGNEQFF. In nucleotides, the CDR3 is TGTGCCAGCAGCGGGGACAGGGGCAATGAGCAGTTCTTC.

The chain combines TRBV27 with TRBJ2-3; D is unclear. Germline lookup yields CDR1 MNHEY and CDR2 SMNVEV (reference sequence). V was trimmed by 2 bases and J by 1 base, leaving 13 bases between them. The CDR3 contains 16 residues. CDR3 amino acids: CASSLGPNPRTDTQYF. Written as DNA, the CDR3 is TGTGCCAGCAGTTTAGGGCCCAACCCTCGCACAGATACGCAGTATTTT.

Turning to this clone: Additional DNA sequences in this sample encode the identical CDR3. V and J are TRBV15 and TRBJ1-1; D may be TRBD1 (5 bases). CDR3 length: 15 amino acids. Germline assignment: CDR1 LNHNV and CDR2 YYDKDF (reference sequence). The V end lost 3 bases, the J end lost 1 base, and 12 bases lay between the germline ends. Written as DNA, the CDR3 is TGTGCCACCAGCAGCGGGGGGACGGGGAACACTGAAGCTTTCTTT. This encodes CATSSGGTGNTEAFF.

This clone appeared a single time. The chain joins TRBV5-1 to TRBJ2-2, with D perhaps matching TRBD2 (7 bases). The CDR3 spans 16 residues. CDR1 and CDR2 from the germline V gene are SGHRS and YFSETQ. The V end lost 1 base, the J end lost 3 bases, and 13 bases lay between the germline ends. This CDR3 is CASSLWGGRDTGELFF. The CDR3 region has the DNA TGCGCCAGCAGCTTGTGGGGGGGGCGAGACACCGGGGAGCTGTTTTTT.

The chain uses TRBV2 and TRBJ2-4; TRBD2 aligns across 8 bases. V was clipped by 4 bases and J by 2 bases; unmatched bases: 7. The germline gives CDR1 SNHLY, CDR2 FYNNEI. This CDR3 has 16 amino acids. In nucleotides, the CDR3 is TGTGCCAGCAGTGTGGTCGGGAGGGCCCCCAAAAACATTCAGTACTTC. Amino acid sequence: CASSVVGRAPKNIQYF.

The chain uses TRBV15 and TRBJ2-1; 7 nucleotides line up with TRBD2. The CDR3 has 14 residues. With V trimmed by 1 base and J by 6 bases, 3 bases remained unmatched. Germline values: CDR1 LNHNV, CDR2 YYDKDF (reference sequence). Here the CDR3 reads CATSRGGSFNEQFF. The CDR3 DNA sequence: TGTGCCACCAGCAGAGGCGGGAGCTTCAATGAGCAGTTCTTC.

The J gene is TRBJ1-2, the V gene TRBV7-2; D remains unclear. V was pared by 5 bases and J by 1 base, with 14 bases between. This CDR3 contains 15 residues. CDR1 SGHTA and CDR2 FQGNSA come from the germline V gene. The CDR3 here is CASSPRWADNYGYTF. CDR3 DNA sequence: TGTGCCAGCAGCCCACGGTGGGCAGATAACTATGGCTACACCTTC. Based on the CDR3 plus reference TRBV7-2 and TRBJ1-2, the full variable domain is GAGVSQSPSNKVTEKGKDVELRCDPISGHTALYWYRQSLGQGLEFLIYFQGNSAPDKSGLPSDRFSAERTGGSVSTLTIQRTQQEDSAVYLCASSPRWADNYGYTFGSGTRLTVV.

The chain joins TRBV6-1 to TRBJ1-1; possibly TRBD1 for D (5 bases). The length of the CDR3 is 16 residues. Germline-derived CDR1 and CDR2 are MNHNS and SASEGT. Trimming removed 4 bases at V and 7 bases at J, with 22 bases between. The CDR3 DNA follows: TGTGCCAGCAGTGGAGCCGCGGCGGGCGGGGGTGATGAAGCTTTCTTT. As protein: CASSGAAAGGGDEAFF.

V gene TRBV7-9 combines with J gene TRBJ2-1; D is uncertain. The CDR3 runs to 13 residues. Germline V lookup: CDR1 SEHNR, CDR2 FQNEAQ (reference sequence). Deletions cut 5 bases from V and 1 base from J, with 6 bases between. The CDR3 loop reads CASSPGSYNEQFF. The CDR3 region has the DNA TGTGCCAGCAGCCCCGGGTCCTACAATGAGCAGTTCTTC.

The chain is built from TRBV30 and TRBJ2-2; D may be TRBD1 (5 bases). The CDR3 is 13 amino acids. Trimming removed 3 bases at V and 2 bases at J, with 7 bases between. Germline loops: CDR1 GTSNPN, CDR2 SVGIG (reference sequence). The CDR3: CAWRQGNTGELFF. The CDR3, as DNA: TGTGCCTGGAGGCAGGGTAACACCGGGGAGCTGTTTTTT.

The sample holds one count of this clone. The CDR3 DNA is TGTGCCAGCAGCTTGGGAGGAGCGCTCTACACCGGGGAGCTGTTTTTT. Its translation: CASSLGGALYTGELFF. The rearrangement links TRBV5-4 to TRBJ2-2; unclear D gene. Trimming stripped 0 bases from V and 3 bases from J, with 12 bases between. There are 16 residues in the CDR3. Germline loops: CDR1 SGHNT, CDR2 YYREEE (reference sequence).

V is TRBV18 and J is TRBJ1-3; TRBD1 aligns across 7 bases. CDR3 size: 16 residues. Trimming at V came to 2 bases and at J to 7 bases, leaving 11 bases not matched to a gene. The germline gives CDR1 KGHSH, CDR2 LQKENI. As DNA, the CDR3 is TGTGCCAGCTCACCATATCAAACAGGGGACGTGAACACCATATATTTT. The encoded protein is CASSPYQTGDVNTIYF.

This chain links TRBV5-1 with TRBJ2-1; a possible D gene is TRBD2 (6 bases). Trimming pared 4 bases from V and 3 bases from J, leaving 14 bases between. CDR3 length: 15 amino acids. Looked up from germline, CDR1 is SGHRS and CDR2 is YFSETQ. Here the CDR3 reads CASSGGFEVYNEQFF. Written as DNA, the CDR3 is TGCGCCAGCAGCGGGGGGTTTGAGGTCTACAATGAGCAGTTCTTC. The whole variable domain, filled in from reference TRBV5-1 and TRBJ2-1, reads KAGVTQTPRYLIKTRGQQVTLSCSPISGHRSVSWYQQTPGQGLQFLFEYFSETQRNKGNFPGRFSGRQFSNSRSEMNVSTLELGDSALYLCASSGGFEVYNEQFFGPGTRLTVL.